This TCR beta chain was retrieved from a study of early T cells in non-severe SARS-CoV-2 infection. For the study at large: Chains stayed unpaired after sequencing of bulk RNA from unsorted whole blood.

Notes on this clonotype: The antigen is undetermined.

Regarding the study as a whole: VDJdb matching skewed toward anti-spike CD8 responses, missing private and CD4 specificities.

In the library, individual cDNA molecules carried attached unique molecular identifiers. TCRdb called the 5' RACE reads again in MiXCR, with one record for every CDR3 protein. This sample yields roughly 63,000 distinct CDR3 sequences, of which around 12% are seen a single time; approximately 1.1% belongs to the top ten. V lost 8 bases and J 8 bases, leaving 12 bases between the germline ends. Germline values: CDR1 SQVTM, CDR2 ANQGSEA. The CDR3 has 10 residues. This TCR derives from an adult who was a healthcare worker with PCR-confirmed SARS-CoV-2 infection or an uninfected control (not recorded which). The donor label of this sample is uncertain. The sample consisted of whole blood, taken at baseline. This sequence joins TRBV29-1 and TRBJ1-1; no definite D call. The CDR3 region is CSPPDGEAFF. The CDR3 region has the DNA TGCAGCCCCCCGGACGGAGAAGCTTTCTTT. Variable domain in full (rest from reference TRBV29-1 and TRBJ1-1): SAVISQKPSRDICQRGTSLTIQCQVDSQVTMMFWYRQQPGQSLTLIATANQGSEATYESGFVIDKFPISRPNLTFSTLTVSNMSPEDSSIYLCSPPDGEAFFGQGTRLTVV.